The 30 T cell receptor beta chains reported below all come from one sample, sequenced in a study of OX40 agonist ivuxolimab in advanced cancers. Library preparation used the immunoSEQ multiplex PCR assay. The source is immuneACCESS, and TCRdb retained only in-frame sequences with V and J called. Part of the clones is not carried over; for the studies checked, unresolved V genes explain less than half of this, and the remainder is unexplained. In all, the sample holds nearly 45,000 clones, and around three quarters of those were seen once. The ten largest make up 3.5% to 5% of the sample. Sequences were derived from CD4+ or CD8+ T cells sorted from blood, sampled in a trial of the OX40 agonist ivuxolimab. Source of these receptors: an adult with an advanced solid tumor such as melanoma, head and neck, liver or kidney cancer.

The chain uses TRBV14 and TRBJ2-7; D remains ambiguous. CDR3 length: 14 amino acids. The germline V and J ends were trimmed by 4 bases and 4 bases, with 14 bases remaining between them. CDR1 is SGHDN, CDR2 FVKESK, per germline. As DNA, the CDR3 is TGTGCCAGCAGCCCCGTATACAGTGGATACGAGCAGTACTTC. It codes for CASSPVYSGYEQYF. The full variable domain, completed using reference TRBV14 and TRBJ2-7, is EAGVTQFPSHSVIEKGQTVTLRCDPISGHDNLYWYRRVMGKEIKFLLHFVKESKQDESGMPNNRFLAERTGGTYSTLKVQPAELEDSGVYFCASSPVYSGYEQYFGPGTRLTVT.

This clone was observed a single time. The chain combines TRBV18 with TRBJ2-3; no definite D call. The CDR3 length is 12 residues. With 2 bases removed from V and 4 bases from J, the gap between germline ends came to 4 bases. CDR1 KGHSH and CDR2 LQKENI come from the germline V gene. The CDR3 DNA reads as TGTGCCAGCTCACCATCCGCAGATACGCAGTATTTT. Translation gives CASSPSADTQYF. Looking up the rest from reference TRBV18 and TRBJ2-3 gives the full variable domain: NAGVMQNPRHLVRRRGQEARLRCSPMKGHSHVYWYRQLPEEGLKFMVYLQKENIIDESGMPKERFSAEFPKEGPSILRIQQVVRGDSAAYFCASSPSADTQYFGPGTRLTVL.

The J gene is TRBJ2-6, the V gene TRBV5-1; D not resolved. The germline V gene has CDR1 SGHRS and CDR2 YFSETQ. Trimming pared 0 bases from V and 4 bases from J, leaving 11 bases between. This CDR3 comprises 16 residues. As DNA, the CDR3 is TGCGCCAGCAGCTTGGCCACTGGCTCCGGGGCCAACGTCCTGACTTTC. Encoded protein: CASSLATGSGANVLTF.

The V and J genes are TRBV7-9 and TRBJ2-4; tentative D call: TRBD1 (6 bases). The CDR3 is 15 amino acids. The germline V gene has CDR1 SEHNR and CDR2 FQNEAQ (reference sequence). Trimming removed 5 bases at V and 1 base at J, with 12 bases between. CDR3 DNA: TGTGCCAGCAGCCCCAGGGGAACGGCCAAAAACATTCAGTACTTC. As protein: CASSPRGTAKNIQYF.

The rearrangement links TRBV5-4 to TRBJ1-2; D might be TRBD1 (6 bases). The CDR3 length is 14 residues. Per germline, CDR1 SGHNT and CDR2 YYREEE (reference sequence). Trimming left V 4 bases short and J 5 bases short, with 15 bases between. The CDR3 region has the DNA TGTGCCAGCAGCCCGGCGGGGGCAGCGTATGGCTACACCTTC. This gives the protein CASSPAGAAYGYTF.

The genes are TRBV25-1 and TRBJ2-6, with 10 bases identical to TRBD1. Unmatched junction bases numbered 5, after V lost 6 bases and J lost 3 bases. The V gene's germline CDR1 is MGHDK and CDR2 SYGVNS. This CDR3 region has 16 residues. CDR3 sequence reads: CASRTGTGVGANVLTF. DNA of the CDR3: TGTGCCAGCAGGACCGGGACAGGGGTTGGGGCCAACGTCCTGACTTTC.

V is TRBV29-1 and J is TRBJ2-2; no definite D call. Germline V CDR1 and CDR2: SQVTM, ANQGSEA. The CDR3 extends over 13 amino acids. V was clipped by 0 bases and J by 6 bases, with 8 bases between them. CDR3 coding DNA: TGCAGCGTTGAAGATCGACCCCCCGGGGAGCTGTTTTTT. Amino acids: CSVEDRPPGELFF.

The V gene is TRBV2, the J gene TRBJ1-1, with 8 bases fitting TRBD1. Germline CDR1 reads SNHLY; CDR2 reads FYNNEI. Germline trimming cut 5 bases from V and 5 bases from J; bases unmatched to any gene: 7. The CDR3 runs 14 residues. CDR3: CASSIGQGTTEAFF. The CDR3 nucleotides are TGTGCCAGCAGTATCGGACAGGGAACAACTGAAGCTTTCTTT.

The chain combines TRBV27 with TRBJ1-2, with 8 bases aligning to TRBD1. After removal of 6 bases from V and 8 bases from J, the junction contained 8 bases not matched to a gene. The CDR3 consists of 13 residues. Germline V gives CDR1 MNHEY, CDR2 SMNVEV (reference sequence). The CDR3 nucleotides read TGTGCCAGCAGCTCGACAGGGGTAAAGGGCTACACCTTC. Protein: CASSSTGVKGYTF.

This rearrangement joins TRBV7-8 to TRBJ2-5; 7 nucleotides agree with TRBD1. The ends lost 4 bases at V and 3 bases at J; junction bases unmatched: 5. Germline assignment: CDR1 SGHVS and CDR2 FQNEAQ. The CDR3 has 14 amino acids. This chain's CDR3 is CASSYRDRKETQYF. The CDR3 DNA reads as TGTGCCAGCAGCTACCGGGACAGAAAAGAGACCCAGTACTTC.

The chain carries TRBV4-3 and TRBJ2-3, with 8 bases aligning to TRBD2. Germline loops: CDR1 LGHNA, CDR2 YSLEER. V lost 4 bases to trimming and J lost 4 bases; unmatched junction nucleotides: 10. There are 16 residues in the CDR3. The CDR3 DNA sequence: TGCGCCAGCAGCCGCGGACTAGCCGGGATCGCAGATACGCAGTATTTT. This translates into CASSRGLAGIADTQYF.

The chain recombines TRBV29-1 with TRBJ2-5; D ambiguous. V lost 4 bases and J 2 bases, leaving 8 bases between the germline ends. Germline V gene sequence: CDR1 SQVTM, CDR2 ANQGSEA. The CDR3 loop spans 12 amino acids. The CDR3 loop is CSVGYGQETQYF. CDR3 coding DNA: TGCAGCGTTGGTTACGGACAAGAGACCCAGTACTTC.

This rearrangement joins TRBV30 to TRBJ2-3; possibly TRBD2 for D (7 bases). Trimming took 2 bases from V and 3 from J, leaving 12 bases between them. CDR1 GTSNPN and CDR2 SVGIG come from the germline V gene (reference sequence). The CDR3 spans 14 residues. The CDR3 coding sequence is TGTGCCTGGAGTTCGGGGGGCCGGACAGATACGCAGTATTTT. Amino acids: CAWSSGGRTDTQYF.

The chain has TRBV18 and TRBJ2-5; D unresolved. Deletions cut 8 bases from V and 0 bases from J, with 4 bases between. Germline V gives CDR1 KGHSH, CDR2 LQKENI. There are 11 residues in the CDR3. The CDR3 bases are TGTGCCAGCGCGGACCAAGAGACCCAGTACTTC. Amino acid sequence: CASADQETQYF.

The chain recombines TRBV21-1 with TRBJ2-7; the table's D call TRBD2 went unverified against the DNA. TRBV21-1 is recorded as a pseudogene. This CDR3 contains 16 residues. The CDR3 reads CASSTRVAGPPYEQYF. The CDR3 DNA is TGTGCCAGCAGCACCCGAGTGGCGGGGCCCCCCTACGAGCAGTACTTC.

The gene calls are TRBV29-1 and TRBJ1-1; the match to TRBD1 covers 8 bases. From germline, CDR1 is SQVTM and CDR2 ANQGSEA. The J segment lost 11 bases and the V segment lost 4 bases, leaving 6 bases of the junction unmatched. This CDR3 is built from 11 residues. The CDR3 spells CSVAQGETAFF. The CDR3 region has the DNA TGCAGCGTTGCACAGGGGGAGACGGCTTTCTTT.

This chain joins TRBV9 and TRBJ2-7, with D unclear. The CDR3 runs 13 residues. Trimming stripped 0 bases from V and 5 bases from J, with 9 bases between. Germline CDR1 SGDLS, CDR2 YYNGEE. The CDR3 loop reads CASSVGVDDEQYF. The CDR3 nucleotides read TGTGCCAGCAGCGTAGGGGTAGACGACGAGCAGTACTTC.

The CDR3 loop is CASSLARTSGRNDTQYF. CDR3 DNA sequence: TGCGCCAGCAGCTTGGCTCGGACTAGCGGGAGGAACGATACGCAGTATTTT. This chain links TRBV5-1 with TRBJ2-3; 14 positions agree with TRBD2. The germline CDR1 and CDR2 sequences are SGHRS and YFSETQ. This CDR3 spans 17 amino acids. J was trimmed by 6 bases and V by 0 bases; bases with no gene match: 6.

J is TRBJ2-4 and V is TRBV30, with 8 bases lining up with TRBD1. V shed 5 bases, J shed 8 bases, and the junction held 5 bases outside the gene matches. Germline V gives CDR1 GTSNPN, CDR2 SVGIG (reference sequence). The CDR3 contains 12 residues. The DNA for the CDR3 is TGTGCCTGGGCCCAGGGGGCAGACATTCAGTACTTC. It translates to CAWAQGADIQYF.

The rearrangement uses TRBV30 and TRBJ1-2, with a tentative D call TRBD1 (6 bases). Germline-derived CDR1 and CDR2 are GTSNPN and SVGIG (reference sequence). V was cut by 3 bases and J by 0 bases, with 11 bases left in between. The CDR3 contains 14 residues. The CDR3 sequence is CAWSKGGANYGYTF. The CDR3 DNA is TGTGCCTGGAGCAAGGGGGGAGCTAACTATGGCTACACCTTC.

This chain connects TRBV30 to TRBJ2-7, with TRBD1 identical over 10 bases. With V trimmed by 8 bases and J by 4 bases, 5 bases remained unmatched. Germline V lookup: CDR1 GTSNPN, CDR2 SVGIG (reference sequence). The CDR3 runs to 12 residues. CDR3 region: CAGGQGIYEQYF. DNA for the CDR3: TGTGCCGGGGGACAGGGGATATACGAGCAGTACTTC.

The chain has TRBV19 and TRBJ1-1, with D possibly being TRBD1 (5 bases). This CDR3 has 13 residues. Trimming removed 8 bases at V and 1 base at J, with 11 bases between. Germline V gives CDR1 LNHDA, CDR2 SQIVND (reference sequence). The CDR3 here is CASEWDRNTEAFF. As DNA, the CDR3 is TGTGCCAGTGAGTGGGACCGGAACACTGAAGCTTTCTTT.

V usage is TRBV7-2 and J usage is TRBJ1-5; 7 positions match TRBD1. The CDR3 runs to 17 residues. The ends lost 5 bases at V and 1 base at J; junction bases unmatched: 11. Germline CDR1 is SGHTA and CDR2 is FQGNSA. CDR3 DNA: TGTGCCAGCAGCCTCAAGGGGGCAGGGCGCAGCAATCAGCCCCAGCATTTT. Translating it yields CASSLKGAGRSNQPQHF.

The chain links TRBV5-4 to TRBJ2-3; D gene uncertain. This CDR3 is 14 amino acids long. The V end was cut by 4 bases, the J end by 1 base, with 10 bases between. Germline V gene lookup returns CDR1 SGHNT and CDR2 YYREEE (reference sequence). DNA of the CDR3: TGTGCCAGCAGCCTAGGACCGGGCACAGATACGCAGTATTTT. Translated: CASSLGPGTDTQYF. The full variable domain, its missing parts supplied by reference TRBV5-4 and TRBJ2-3, is ETGVTQSPTHLIKTRGQQVTLRCSSQSGHNTVSWYQQALGQGPQFIFQYYREEENGRGNFPPRFSGLQFPNYSSELNVNALELDDSALYLCASSLGPGTDTQYFGPGTRLTVL.

The chain combines TRBV27 with TRBJ2-5, with D uncertain. The CDR3 consists of 15 residues. V was pared by 0 bases and J by 5 bases, with 13 bases between. In germline, CDR1 is MNHEY, CDR2 SMNVEV (reference sequence). The DNA for the CDR3 is TGTGCCAGCAGTTTATCACATATGGTATCGGAGACCCAGTACTTC. It specifies CASSLSHMVSETQYF.

V is TRBV9 and J is TRBJ1-2; D not certain. Germline V gene lookup returns CDR1 SGDLS and CDR2 YYNGEE. This CDR3 is 12 amino acids long. V was clipped by 4 bases and J by 6 bases, with 10 bases between them. CDR3 coding DNA: TGTGCCAGCAGCCGCCCCGGGGATGGCTACACCTTC. Its translation: CASSRPGDGYTF.

The CDR3 reads CASSLLGAGHYNEQFF. CDR3 in DNA: TGTGCCAGCAGCTTACTTGGAGCGGGACACTACAATGAGCAGTTCTTC. The chain recombines TRBV7-2 with TRBJ2-1; possible D gene TRBD2, 7 bases. This CDR3 has 16 residues. V was cut by 2 bases and J by 3 bases, with 14 bases left in between. Germline V gene data show CDR1 as SGHTA and CDR2 as FQGNSA.

The count of this clone is one. This rearrangement joins TRBV6-5 to TRBJ1-5; no definite D call. The CDR3 is made up of 15 amino acids. Germline V gene sequence: CDR1 MNHEY, CDR2 SVGAGI. The V end was cut by 8 bases, the J end by 2 bases, with 16 bases between. The CDR3, as DNA: TGTGCCAGCGTAGAGGGCCTGAGGGGCAATCAGCCCCAGCATTTT. As protein: CASVEGLRGNQPQHF.

This chain connects TRBV7-2 to TRBJ1-2; perhaps TRBD1 as D (6 bases). Looked up from germline, CDR1 is SGHTA and CDR2 is FQGNSA. Trimming removed 1 base from V and 2 bases from J, with 11 bases in between. The CDR3 runs to 15 residues. The CDR3 nucleotides are TGTGCCAGCAGCTTAGACTACGGACAGAACTATGGCTACACCTTC. Its translation: CASSLDYGQNYGYTF.

This chain joins TRBV7-3 and TRBJ2-1, with 8 bases matching TRBD2. V dropped 1 base and J dropped 7; count of bases not matched to a gene: 18. The CDR3 is made up of 19 amino acids. CDR1 and CDR2 from the germline V gene are SGHTA and FQGTGA. The CDR3 bases are TGTGCCAGCAGCTTAAACCCCCACCTGACTAGCGCCAGAGGGAATGAGCAGTTCTTC. Translated, it gives CASSLNPHLTSARGNEQFF. The whole variable domain, remainder taken from reference TRBV7-3 and TRBJ2-1, is GAGVSQTPSNKVTEKGKYVELRCDPISGHTALYWYRQSLGQGPEFLIYFQGTGAADDSGLPNDRFFAVRPEGSVSTLKIQRTERGDSAVYLCASSLNPHLTSARGNEQFFGPGTRLTVL.